Shown below are 5 T cell receptor beta chains from a single sample sequenced in a study of beta chain features in type 1 diabetes. The study reverse transcribed the entire isolated RNA, so it sequenced expressed TCRB transcripts. Measured with immunoSEQ multiplex PCR; TCRdb has only the in-frame clones, and not every one. The sample yields roughly 330,000 clones, around 10% seen once. Sequencing was carried out using naive CD4+ T cells from blood. The receptor source for this set is a woman aged 25-40 years in good health.

The chain joins TRBV4-3 to TRBJ2-1; 11 positions match TRBD2. The V segment lost 0 bases and the J segment 3 bases; nucleotides outside the gene matches: 1. Germline values: CDR1 LGHNA, CDR2 YSLEER. This CDR3 comprises 16 residues. The CDR3 sequence is CASSQDGTSGYNEQFF. For the CDR3, the DNA is TGCGCCAGCAGCCAAGATGGGACTAGCGGCTACAATGAGCAGTTCTTC.

A few counts support this clone. The rearrangement links TRBV29-1 to TRBJ2-5; no firm D call. The CDR3 consists of 14 residues. Germline V CDR1 and CDR2: SQVTM, ANQGSEA. Trimming cost V 6 bases and J 2 bases, with 16 bases left between them. The chain's CDR3 is CSVDGPVGQETQYF. Written as DNA, the CDR3 is TGCAGCGTCGACGGTCCCGTCGGGCAAGAGACCCAGTACTTC.

The chain links TRBV6-5 to TRBJ1-1; no definite D call. V shed 10 bases and J shed 1 base, with 13 bases lying between them. This CDR3 is built from 13 residues. Germline V gives CDR1 MNHEY, CDR2 SVGAGI. Here the CDR3 DNA reads TGTGCCACTTCCGGGAGAAGGAACACTGAAGCTTTCTTT. It encodes CATSGRRNTEAFF.

This clone was counted a few times. This chain uses TRBV7-2 with TRBJ1-2, with 11 bases that match TRBD1. There are 14 residues in the CDR3. Germline V gives CDR1 SGHTA, CDR2 FQGNSA. V shed 0 bases, J shed 7 bases, and the junction held 1 base outside the gene matches. CDR3 nucleotides: TGTGCCAGCAGCTTAGCGGACAGGGGGCTTGGCTACACCTTC. This gives the protein CASSLADRGLGYTF. The full variable domain, rest sourced from reference TRBV7-2 and TRBJ1-2, is GAGVSQSPSNKVTEKGKDVELRCDPISGHTALYWYRQSLGQGLEFLIYFQGNSAPDKSGLPSDRFSAERTGGSVSTLTIQRTQQEDSAVYLCASSLADRGLGYTFGSGTRLTVV.

This clone was seen more than once but under ten times. The rearrangement links TRBV28 to TRBJ2-7, with D possibly TRBD1 on 5 matching bases. The CDR3 length is 12 residues. Germline V CDR1 and CDR2: MDHEN, SYDVKM. Trimming took 6 bases from V and 12 from J, leaving 18 bases between them. The CDR3 protein is CASSEQVQVAYF. CDR3 nucleotide sequence: TGTGCCAGCAGCGAACAGGTACAAGTGGCGTACTTC.